Listed below are T cell receptor beta chains from one sample, sequenced in a study of blood T cell repertoires in COVID-19. Profiled with immunoSEQ multiplex PCR; TCRdb holds only in-frame clones, not every one. The table shows 110,000 to 150,000 clones, with about 80% occurring only once. The sample comprised peripheral blood. The receptor source for this set is a woman older than 75 with acute or convalescent COVID-19. The CDR3 runs from the conserved cysteine through the conserved F or W. Fields, in order: D gene, clone size, J gene, V gene, CDR3 protein, CDR3 DNA. The D gene is left open where the match is weak. The size of a clone is reported for some rows only, either as once, few or many, or as a class for expanded clones.

TRBD1	-	TRBJ2-3	TRBV9	CASSVETGGPDTQYF	TGTGCCAGCAGCGTAGAAACAGGGGGTCCAGATACGCAGTATTTT
-	-	TRBJ1-1	TRBV29-1	CSVAQQGNTEAFF	TGCAGCGTCGCACAACAGGGTAACACTGAAGCTTTCTTT
-	-	TRBJ1-2	TRBV6-1	CASSEVPFNSNYGYTF	TGTGCCAGCAGTGAAGTACCCTTCAATAGTAACTATGGCTACACCTTC
-	-	TRBJ1-5	TRBV6-5	CASRADGGNQPQHF	TGTGCCAGCAGGGCGGATGGCGGAAATCAGCCCCAGCATTTT
-	-	TRBJ2-5	TRBV5-1	CASSLVLRVGETQYF	TGCGCCAGCAGCTTGGTTCTCAGGGTGGGAGAGACCCAGTACTTC
-	-	TRBJ1-2	TRBV20-1	CSARGGHGYTF	TGCAGTGCTAGAGGGGGCCATGGCTACACCTTC
-	-	TRBJ1-5	TRBV6-1	CASSAHTLGGISNQPQHF	TGTGCCAGCAGTGCCCACACGTTGGGAGGGATTAGCAATCAGCCCCAGCATTTT
-	-	TRBJ1-1	TRBV28	CASSLGRANTEAFF	TGTGCCAGCAGTCTGGGGAGGGCGAACACTGAAGCTTTCTTT
-	-	TRBJ2-7	TRBV6-2/TRBV6-3	CASSYTGSYEQYF	TGTGCCAGCAGTTACACGGGCTCCTACGAGCAGTACTTC
-	-	TRBJ1-1	TRBV30	CAWSVGQNTEAFF	TGTGCCTGGAGTGTGGGGCAGAACACTGAAGCTTTCTTT
-	once	TRBJ1-5	TRBV12-3/TRBV12-4	CASSSQGSQPQHF	TGTGCCAGCAGTTCTCAGGGGAGTCAGCCCCAGCATTTT
TRBD1	-	TRBJ2-7	TRBV5-4	CASSPGQGRTYEQYF	TGTGCCAGCAGCCCAGGACAGGGACGTACCTACGAGCAGTACTTC
TRBD1	-	TRBJ2-2	TRBV29-1	CSVGFVGQGSRTGELFF	TGCAGCGTTGGATTTGTGGGACAGGGGTCGCGCACCGGGGAGCTGTTTTTT
-	few	TRBJ1-1	TRBV5-4	CASSLTKTVSTEAFF	TGTGCCAGCAGCTTGACAAAGACAGTTAGCACTGAAGCTTTCTTT
-	-	TRBJ1-1	TRBV7-2	CASSPQRATINTEAFF	TGTGCCAGCAGCCCCCAAAGAGCGACTATAAACACTGAAGCTTTCTTT
TRBD2	once	TRBJ2-7	TRBV5-1	CASSPPGLAGGREQYF	TGCGCCAGCAGCCCTCCGGGACTAGCGGGGGGAAGGGAGCAGTACTTC
-	-	TRBJ1-2	TRBV6-5	CASSPDRNYGYTF	TGTGCCAGCAGTCCAGACAGGAACTATGGCTACACCTTC
TRBD1	-	TRBJ2-7	TRBV19	CASSIGTGYTYEQYF	TGTGCCAGTAGTATTGGGACAGGGTATACCTACGAGCAGTACTTC
-	-	TRBJ1-4	TRBV15	CATFRGGATNEKLFF	TGTGCCACCTTCAGGGGCGGTGCAACTAATGAAAAACTGTTTTTT
-	-	TRBJ2-2	TRBV2	CASSEQQGNTGELFF	TGTGCCAGCAGTGAACAACAGGGAAACACCGGGGAGCTGTTTTTT
-	few	TRBJ1-3	TRBV7-2	CASSSPGDAAGNTIYF	TGTGCCAGCAGCTCCCCGGGGGACGCGGCGGGAAACACCATATATTTT
TRBD1	-	TRBJ1-2	TRBV5-5	CASSLAAGGSYGYTF	TGTGCCAGCAGCTTGGCGGCAGGGGGGAGCTATGGCTACACCTTC
-	-	TRBJ1-2	TRBV7-9	CASSPQGGGYTF	TGTGCCAGCAGCCCACAGGGTGGTGGCTACACCTTC
TRBD1	-	TRBJ1-1	TRBV5-1	CASSLDRVGTEAFF	TGCGCCAGCAGCCTAGACAGGGTGGGCACTGAAGCTTTCTTT
-	-	TRBJ1-5	TRBV19	CASGPDSRNQPQHF	TGTGCCAGTGGGCCGGACAGTCGAAATCAGCCCCAGCATTTT
-	-	TRBJ2-3	TRBV18	CASSVSGGYDTQYF	TGTGCCAGCTCAGTCTCCGGGGGATACGATACGCAGTATTTT
-	-	TRBJ1-1	TRBV7-6	CASSLYQLRRNTEAFF	TGTGCCAGCAGCCTATATCAACTAAGGCGGAACACTGAAGCTTTCTTT
-	-	TRBJ2-7	TRBV29-1	CSVGGRSSYEQYF	TGCAGCGTTGGGGGGCGAAGCTCCTACGAGCAGTACTTC
-	-	TRBJ1-2	TRBV6-5	CASSSPPGATNYGYTF	TGTGCCAGCAGTTCCCCCCCAGGGGCTACTAACTATGGCTACACCTTC
TRBD1	-	TRBJ1-2	TRBV5-5	CASRRDRAPYGYTF	TGTGCCAGCAGACGAGACAGGGCCCCTTATGGCTACACCTTC
-	-	TRBJ1-1	TRBV19	CASSPRGLNTEAFF	TGTGCCAGTTCCCCTCGGGGTTTGAACACTGAAGCTTTCTTT
-	-	TRBJ1-2	TRBV7-2	CASSPGRGKYGYTF	TGTGCCAGCAGCCCCGGGCGGGGGAAGTATGGCTACACCTTC
-	-	TRBJ2-2	TRBV13	CASTLRETGELFF	TGTGCCAGCACCTTACGGGAAACCGGGGAGCTGTTTTTT
-	-	TRBJ1-5	TRBV7-2	CASSPDGGVGQPQHF	TGTGCCAGCAGTCCAGATGGGGGGGTTGGGCAGCCCCAGCATTTT
-	-	TRBJ2-7	TRBV5-1	CASSLATGIYEQYF	TGCGCCAGCAGCTTGGCTACAGGGATCTACGAGCAGTACTTC
TRBD1	-	TRBJ1-2	TRBV12-3/TRBV12-4	CASSPTGGEGYTF	TGTGCCAGCAGTCCGACAGGGGGGGAAGGCTACACCTTC
TRBD1	-	TRBJ2-6	TRBV18	CASSPSRTGTGPSSGANVLTF	TGTGCCAGCTCACCCTCCCGAACCGGGACAGGGCCATCCTCTGGGGCCAACGTCCTGACTTTC
-	-	TRBJ1-1	TRBV10-2	CASSDQGYTEAFF	TGCGCCAGCAGTGACCAGGGGTACACTGAAGCTTTCTTT
TRBD1	-	TRBJ1-5	TRBV2	CASRKQGNSNQPQHF	TGTGCCAGCAGGAAACAGGGGAATAGCAATCAGCCCCAGCATTTT
-	-	TRBJ1-1	TRBV6-2/TRBV6-3	CASSYSTEEAFF	TGTGCCAGCAGTTACTCGACAGAAGAAGCTTTCTTT